The rows below give T cell receptor beta chains drawn from one sample of a study of CD8+ T cells in alopecia areata. Repertoires were generated with immunoSEQ multiplex PCR, while TCRdb's copy carries only in-frame clones and drops some. This sample has more than 95,000 clones, with 35% to 45% found just once. Material for sequencing was CD4+ T cells sorted from blood. The receptors here all came from a human donor with alopecia areata. Each CDR3 is given with its conserved first and last residue. D genes are given only for firm matches. Clone size is not always given. Where it is, it says once, few, many or a class for expanded clones.

CDR3 DNA: TGCGCCAGCCTCGGCGGGCTCGTTAATGAAAAACTGTTTTTT
CDR3 protein: CASLGGLVNEKLFF
D gene: -
J gene: TRBJ1-4
V gene: TRBV23-1
clone size: -

CDR3 DNA: TGTGCCAGCAGCTTGGTTACGGGGAGGACAGATACGCAGTATTTT
CDR3 protein: CASSLVTGRTDTQYF
D gene: -
J gene: TRBJ2-3
V gene: TRBV5-5
clone size: few

CDR3 DNA: TGCGCCAGCAGCTTGGAACCATCCGGGAATGAGCAGTTCTTC
CDR3 protein: CASSLEPSGNEQFF
D gene: -
J gene: TRBJ2-1
V gene: TRBV5-1
clone size: -

CDR3 DNA: TGCGCCAGCAGCTTGGCCGGGGCAGGGAAAGGGTACGAGCAGTACTTC
CDR3 protein: CASSLAGAGKGYEQYF
D gene: -
J gene: TRBJ2-7
V gene: TRBV5-1
clone size: -

CDR3 DNA: TGCGCCAGCAGCTTGGGGGACAGGGGGACAGATACGCAGTATTTT
CDR3 protein: CASSLGDRGTDTQYF
D gene: TRBD1
J gene: TRBJ2-3
V gene: TRBV5-1
clone size: -

CDR3 DNA: TGTGCCAGCAGCTTAACCGAGCGGGGACGCACAGATACGCAGTATTTT
CDR3 protein: CASSLTERGRTDTQYF
D gene: TRBD2
J gene: TRBJ2-3
V gene: TRBV7-8
clone size: -

CDR3 DNA: TGTGCCAGCAGCCAAGACTCAGGGGTCCTATACAATGAGCAGTTCTTC
CDR3 protein: CASSQDSGVLYNEQFF
D gene: -
J gene: TRBJ2-1
V gene: TRBV14
clone size: few

CDR3 DNA: TGCAGCGTTGGACAGGACCAAGAGACCCAGTACTTC
CDR3 protein: CSVGQDQETQYF
D gene: -
J gene: TRBJ2-5
V gene: TRBV29-1
clone size: few

CDR3 DNA: TGCAGCGCCCAACCTAGACACACCACTGAAGCTTTCTTT
CDR3 protein: CSAQPRHTTEAFF
D gene: -
J gene: TRBJ1-1
V gene: TRBV29-1
clone size: -

CDR3 DNA: TGCAGCGTGGAAATTGAACCCACAGATACGCAGTATTTT
CDR3 protein: CSVEIEPTDTQYF
D gene: -
J gene: TRBJ2-3
V gene: TRBV29-1
clone size: -

CDR3 DNA: TGTGCCAGCAATAAAGGGGGGACAGGGGCCTACGAGCAGTACTTC
CDR3 protein: CASNKGGTGAYEQYF
D gene: TRBD1
J gene: TRBJ2-7
V gene: TRBV6-5
clone size: -

CDR3 DNA: TGCAGCGTTGTAGGGGACTCGAACACTGAAGCTTTCTTT
CDR3 protein: CSVVGDSNTEAFF
D gene: -
J gene: TRBJ1-1
V gene: TRBV29-1
clone size: few

CDR3 DNA: TGTGCCTCCCGGGATTCCGGCAATCAGCCCCAGCATTTT
CDR3 protein: CASRDSGNQPQHF
D gene: -
J gene: TRBJ1-5
V gene: TRBV7-2
clone size: -

CDR3 DNA: TGCAGCGTTGAGACCAGGACAGGACGAACATATGGCTACACCTTC
CDR3 protein: CSVETRTGRTYGYTF
D gene: TRBD1
J gene: TRBJ1-2
V gene: TRBV29-1
clone size: -

CDR3 DNA: TGCAGCGTCGAGCAGGGGCTAAGGAACACTGAAGCTTTCTTT
CDR3 protein: CSVEQGLRNTEAFF
D gene: -
J gene: TRBJ1-1
V gene: TRBV29-1
clone size: -

CDR3 DNA: TGTGCCACCAGCAGAGAAATCCGGGACGGCGAGCAGTACTTC
CDR3 protein: CATSREIRDGEQYF
D gene: -
J gene: TRBJ2-7
V gene: TRBV15
clone size: -

CDR3 DNA: TGTGCCAGCAGGGTCTTTGGACCAGCTGGGGATACGCAGTATTTT
CDR3 protein: CASRVFGPAGDTQYF
D gene: -
J gene: TRBJ2-3
V gene: TRBV28
clone size: -

CDR3 DNA: TGTGCCAGCGGAAGAGAATTGAGCTCCTACAATGAGCAGTTCTTC
CDR3 protein: CASGRELSSYNEQFF
D gene: -
J gene: TRBJ2-1
V gene: TRBV4-2
clone size: -

CDR3 DNA: TGCAGTGCTAGCGGAGGAGATACGCAGTATTTT
CDR3 protein: CSASGGDTQYF
D gene: -
J gene: TRBJ2-3
V gene: TRBV20-1
clone size: -

CDR3 DNA: TGTACCTGGACTCAAACAAGGGGCTATGGCTACACCTTC
CDR3 protein: CTWTQTRGYGYTF
D gene: -
J gene: TRBJ1-2
V gene: TRBV30
clone size: -

CDR3 DNA: TGCGCCAGCAGTCAATCGACCGGGACAGGGTCTTACGAGCAGTACTTC
CDR3 protein: CASSQSTGTGSYEQYF
D gene: TRBD1
J gene: TRBJ2-7
V gene: TRBV23-1
clone size: few

CDR3 DNA: TGCAGCGTTGAAGTCGTGCCGGGACAGACCTACAATGAGCAGTTCTTC
CDR3 protein: CSVEVVPGQTYNEQFF
D gene: TRBD1
J gene: TRBJ2-1
V gene: TRBV29-1
clone size: -